A single sample gave rise to the 21 T cell receptor beta chains below, sequenced in a study of blood T cell repertoires in COVID-19. Data came from immunoSEQ multiplex PCR; TCRdb stores just in-frame clones and leaves some out. The sample lists 65,000 to 95,000 clones, 89% occurring once. The sequenced sample consisted of peripheral blood. These receptors all come from a man in his 70s with active or convalescent COVID-19.

The chain links TRBV4-2 to TRBJ1-4; 11 nucleotides match TRBD1. V dropped 2 bases and J dropped 7; count of bases not matched to a gene: 6. The CDR3 sequence is 16 residues long. CDR1 is LGHNA and CDR2 is YNFKEQ in the germline V gene. CDR3 sequence: CASSQSRTGGFEKLFF. For the CDR3, the DNA is TGTGCCAGCAGCCAATCACGGACAGGGGGCTTTGAAAAACTGTTTTTT.

V usage is TRBV3-1 (or the pseudogene TRBV3-2) and J usage is TRBJ1-3; D gene unclear. Trimming took 5 bases from V and 8 from J, leaving 10 bases between them. CDR3 length: 12 residues. In germline, CDR1 is LGHDT, CDR2 YNNKEL (reference sequence). In nucleotides, the CDR3 is TGTGCCAGCAGCTACAGTCAGGACACCATATATTTT. Translated, it gives CASSYSQDTIYF.

This clone has only one observation. The CDR3 DNA sequence: TGTGCCAGCAGTTCCGCCGGGACAGGGTACACTGAAGCTTTCTTT. Its translation is CASSSAGTGYTEAFF. The rearrangement links TRBV27 to TRBJ1-1, with 9 bases identical to TRBD1. CDR3 length: 15 residues. V lost 4 bases, J lost 3 bases, and 6 bases stayed unmatched. Germline loops: CDR1 MNHEY, CDR2 SMNVEV (reference sequence).

This sequence joins TRBV4-1 and TRBJ1-2; TRBD1 is a possible D gene (5 bases). The V and J ends lost 0 bases and 1 base respectively, with 18 bases between them. This CDR3 is built from 18 residues. CDR1 and CDR2 from the germline V gene are MGHRA and YSYEKL. This CDR3 is CASSQDRGGTHLNYGYTF. The CDR3 DNA is TGCGCCAGCAGCCAAGACAGAGGAGGGACCCACCTTAACTATGGCTACACCTTC.

V gene TRBV9 combines with J gene TRBJ1-2, with TRBD1 matching over 8 bases. The V and J ends lost 3 bases and 5 bases, in that order; junction bases with no gene match: 6. CDR1 is SGDLS, CDR2 YYNGEE, per germline. The CDR3 consists of 14 residues. CDR3 amino acids: CASSGQGPRYGYTF. The CDR3, as DNA: TGTGCCAGCAGCGGACAGGGGCCTCGGTATGGCTACACCTTC.

This chain joins TRBV11-2 and TRBJ1-2, with 8 bases matching TRBD1. The CDR3 extends over 15 amino acids. The V gene end was trimmed by 1 base and the J gene end by 4 bases; junction bases not matched to a gene: 5. Germline loops: CDR1 SGHAT, CDR2 FQNNGV. As DNA, the CDR3 is TGTGCCAGCAGCTTAGGGGCAGGGGGCTTCTATGGCTACACCTTC. This encodes CASSLGAGGFYGYTF.

The gene calls are TRBV4-3 and TRBJ1-2, with D possibly being TRBD1 (6 bases). Germline-derived CDR1 and CDR2 are LGHNA and YSLEER. Trimming shortened V by 0 bases and J by 0 bases, and 14 bases separated the two germline ends. This CDR3 region has 17 residues. DNA of the CDR3: TGCGCCAGCAGCCAAGAGATGGAAGGGGGAGCTAACTATGGCTACACCTTC. It is translated as CASSQEMEGGANYGYTF.

CDR3 protein: CASSFPGTAYNEQFF. CDR3 DNA: TGTGCCAGCAGTTTCCCCGGGACAGCCTACAATGAGCAGTTCTTC. The V gene is TRBV6-6, the J gene TRBJ2-1; 7 nucleotides agree with TRBD1. The CDR3 covers 15 residues. CDR1 is MNHNY, CDR2 SVGAGI, per germline (reference sequence). After removal of 4 bases from V and 2 bases from J, the junction contained 5 bases not matched to a gene.

In this sample, this clone turned up a few times. The chain joins TRBV27 to TRBJ2-7; 11 bases map to TRBD2. The trim removed 6 bases at V and 3 bases at J, leaving 13 bases unmatched. The CDR3 length is 17 residues. Germline-derived CDR1 and CDR2 are MNHEY and SMNVEV (reference sequence). CDR3 in amino acids: CASSQAPTSGTLYEQYF. The DNA for the CDR3 is TGTGCCAGCAGCCAGGCCCCGACTAGCGGGACTCTCTACGAGCAGTACTTC.

This clone was picked up one time. The genes are TRBV19 and TRBJ1-5, with D possibly matching TRBD1 (5 bases). The CDR3 is 14 amino acids. V dropped 0 bases and J dropped 10 bases, with 13 bases sitting between them. Germline assignment: CDR1 LNHDA and CDR2 SQIVND (reference sequence). The DNA of the CDR3 is TGTGCCAGTAGTATAGACAGTAGCGGGGGACCCCAGCATTTT. It specifies CASSIDSSGGPQHF.

The rearrangement uses TRBV7-3 and TRBJ2-2; unclear D gene. Germline V gives CDR1 SGHTA, CDR2 FQGTGA. Trimming cost V 2 bases and J 5 bases, with 6 bases left between them. CDR3 length: 13 amino acids. DNA of the CDR3: TGTGCCAGCAGCTTATCCGGGACCGGGGAGCTGTTTTTT. It yields the protein CASSLSGTGELFF.

The CDR3 is CASSVGGQGVVETQYF. The CDR3 DNA reads as TGTGCCAGCAGCGTAGGGGGACAGGGTGTCGTGGAGACCCAGTACTTC. The chain recombines TRBV9 with TRBJ2-5, with 9 bases identical to TRBD1. CDR3 length: 16 amino acids. V shed 0 bases, J shed 5 bases, and the junction held 8 bases outside the gene matches. Germline CDR1 is SGDLS and CDR2 is YYNGEE.

The V gene is TRBV28, the J gene TRBJ2-7; 8 bases are shared with TRBD2. This CDR3 has 15 residues. The V gene end was trimmed by 5 bases and the J gene end by 4 bases; junction bases not matched to a gene: 10. From germline, CDR1 is MDHEN and CDR2 SYDVKM. This CDR3 reads CASSNPGTRVYEQYF. CDR3 nucleotides: TGTGCCAGCAGTAATCCCGGGACTAGAGTTTACGAGCAGTACTTC.

The chain links TRBV5-4 to TRBJ1-2; 10 nucleotides line up with TRBD1. The CDR3 totals 17 residues. Germline CDR1 and CDR2: SGHNT and YYREEE (reference sequence). J gave up 6 bases and V 0 bases, and 11 bases lay outside the gene matches. The CDR3 loop reads CASSLVAATGGAHGYTF. The CDR3 DNA is TGTGCCAGCAGCTTGGTCGCGGCGACAGGGGGCGCCCATGGCTACACCTTC.

The genes are TRBV11-1 and TRBJ2-2; tentatively, D is TRBD1 (5 bases). Per the germline V gene, CDR1 is SGHAT and CDR2 is FQDESV (reference sequence). V was pared by 1 base and J by 4 bases, with 13 bases between. The CDR3 has 16 amino acids. The CDR3 nucleotides are TGTGCCAGCAGCTTAGATCCAGGGCTCCGCACCGGGGAGCTGTTTTTT. Its protein is CASSLDPGLRTGELFF.

The chain links TRBV30 to TRBJ1-2; tentatively, D is TRBD1 (6 bases). The CDR3 contains 12 residues. V lost 3 bases to trimming and J lost 7 bases, with 12 bases between them. Germline V CDR1 and CDR2: GTSNPN, SVGIG (reference sequence). DNA for the CDR3: TGTGCCTGGAGCCGGGACATGAGTGGCTACACCTTC. This translates into CAWSRDMSGYTF.

CDR3 DNA sequence: TGTGCCACCCTACGCGAAGAGTCCTATGGCTACACCTTC. Encoded protein: CATLREESYGYTF. The V call is TRBV12-3 or TRBV12-4, the J call TRBJ1-2; D is unclear. The CDR3 is made up of 13 amino acids. V lost 10 bases, J lost 4 bases, and 16 bases lay in between.

V gene TRBV28 combines with J gene TRBJ1-1; 9 bases fit TRBD1. V was pared by 6 bases and J by 1 base, with 3 bases of the junction left unmatched. The CDR3 extends over 14 amino acids. Germline V CDR1 and CDR2: MDHEN, SYDVKM. CDR3 nucleotide sequence: TGTGCCAGCAGGTACAGGGGGCCGAACACTGAAGCTTTCTTT. Amino acid sequence: CASRYRGPNTEAFF.

The chain combines TRBV5-1 with TRBJ2-3; D not certain. The length of the CDR3 is 16 residues. The germline V gene has CDR1 SGHRS and CDR2 YFSETQ. Trimming removed 0 bases from V and 2 bases from J, with 13 bases in between. The CDR3 DNA sequence: TGCGCCAGCAGCTTGGCGCCACCGTCAGTCACAGATACGCAGTATTTT. Translated, it gives CASSLAPPSVTDTQYF.

To note about this clone: One end of the junction fails to match germline, which may point to a read error. The chain couples TRBV6-5 to TRBJ1-1; 7 nucleotides line up with TRBD1. The CDR3 runs to 15 residues. CDR1 is MNHEY, CDR2 SVGAGI, per germline. The CDR3 region has the DNA TGTGCCAGCAGTGACTCGGGACAGATGAACACTGAAGCTTTCTTT. Protein product: CASSDSGQMNTEAFF.

The chain carries TRBV18 and TRBJ2-2; a weak D match, TRBD2 (6 bases). The germline V gene encodes CDR1 KGHSH and CDR2 LQKENI. The CDR3 is 16 amino acids. V was shortened by 1 base and J by 5 bases, with 14 bases between the two germline ends. DNA of the CDR3: TGTGCCAGCTCACCACTATTAGACGGAGGGACCGGGGAGCTGTTTTTT. Amino acids: CASSPLLDGGTGELFF.